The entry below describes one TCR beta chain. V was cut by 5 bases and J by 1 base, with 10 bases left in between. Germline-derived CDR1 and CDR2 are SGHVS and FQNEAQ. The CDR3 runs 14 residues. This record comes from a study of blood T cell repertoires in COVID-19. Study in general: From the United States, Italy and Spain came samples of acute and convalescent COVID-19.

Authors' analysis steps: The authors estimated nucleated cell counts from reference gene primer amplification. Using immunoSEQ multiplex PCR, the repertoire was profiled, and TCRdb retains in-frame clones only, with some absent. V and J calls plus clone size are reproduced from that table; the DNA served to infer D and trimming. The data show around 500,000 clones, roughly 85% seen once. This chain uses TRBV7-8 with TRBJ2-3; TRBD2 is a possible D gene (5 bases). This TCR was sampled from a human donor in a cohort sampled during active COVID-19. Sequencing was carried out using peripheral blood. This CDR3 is CASSPGIRTDTQYF. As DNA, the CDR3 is TGTGCCAGCAGCCCCGGGATACGCACAGATACGCAGTATTTT.